This TCR beta chain stems from a study of neurological immune-mediated disorders. Study-wide points: Private repertoires in all groups were suggested, as expanded clones shared no CDR3 amino acid sequences across subjects.

This clonotype showed up many times. Antigen unknown. Specified time point: longitudinal time-point 3. Volunteers from a blood bank in Maryland, USA, constituted the healthy controls. Preparation of the unsorted libraries drew on 2 million PBMCs stored at -80 C. TCRdb recomputed calls from the 5' RACE reads with MiXCR, one row per CDR3 protein. In the table there are 45,000 to 65,000 distinct CDR3 sequences, roughly 8% of which are singletons. Germline lookup yields CDR1 SNHLY and CDR2 FYNNEI. The V and J ends lost 2 bases and 3 bases respectively, with 14 bases between them. The CDR3 is 15 residues long.

The rearrangement joins TRBV2 to TRBJ2-7; D tentatively reads TRBD1 or TRBD2 (5 bases each). The sample was PBMCs. This TCR derives from a middle-aged woman in good health. CDR3: CASSESSGPYYEQYF. The DNA for the CDR3 is TGTGCCAGCAGTGAATCATCGGGACCCTACTACGAGCAGTACTTC.